This TCR beta chain was observed in a study of T cells in women clearing cervical HPV infection. Study at large: Blood came at first lesion visit for cases, post-clearance for controls.

Concerning this clone: The read comes to an end 3 residues before the CDR3 does, leaving the germline J gene to fill in the end.

CDR1 is SNHLY, CDR2 FYNNEI, per germline. V lost 9 bases to trimming and J lost 6 bases; unmatched junction nucleotides: 6. This CDR3 region has 13 residues. TCR beta CDR3 amplified by multiplex PCR from about 1200 ng genomic DNA. Sequencing used immunoSEQ multiplex PCR; TCRdb keeps in-frame clones, though not all of them. The sample holds 23,000 or so clones. The sequenced sample consisted of blood buffy coat. V and J are TRBV2 and TRBJ2-2, with 8 bases matching TRBD2. The receptor was isolated from a woman between 18 and 75 years old with a cervical HPV16 infection that either progressed to CIN3+ or cleared (not recorded which). CDR3 loop: CARAGVGAGELFF. CDR3 DNA, as far as it was read: TGTGCCAGAGCGGGAGTCGGTGCCGGGGAG.